The text below deals with one T cell receptor beta chain. This specimen comes from a study of somatic mutations in cytotoxic T cells in rheumatoid arthritis. Sequencing used immunoSEQ multiplex PCR; TCRdb keeps in-frame clones, though not all of them. The table records fewer than 15,000 clones, 75% to 95% of them present only once. The CDR3 consists of 15 residues. Germline assignment: CDR1 SGDLS and CDR2 YYNGEE. V was trimmed by 4 bases and J by 5 bases, leaving 16 bases between them. The sequencing input was CD4+ T cells sorted from blood. This chain links TRBV9 with TRBJ1-5; TRBD1 is a possible D gene (6 bases). The TCR sequence derives from a man in his 70s with rheumatoid arthritis. The CDR3 region has the DNA TGTGCCAGCAGCCTCGACGGACAGTCAGATCAGCCCCAGCATTTT. Its translation: CASSLDGQSDQPQHF.